This TCR beta chain is drawn from a study of blood T cell repertoires in COVID-19. Study at large: COVID-19 samples collected from the United States, Italy and Spain covered acute and convalescent phases. In each case, the material was cDNA or gDNA derived from T cells, B-cell-depleted T cells, or PBMCs.

CDR3 length: 16 amino acids. Trimming took 3 bases from V and 7 from J; bases not matched to a gene: 7. Germline CDR1 SGHDT, CDR2 YYEEEE. Under the authors' procedure: Quantification of nucleated cells was approximated via reference gene primer amplification. The repertoire was sequenced with immunoSEQ multiplex PCR; TCRdb's copy has only in-frame clones and lacks some. V, J and clone size derive from that table, while D and trimming were established from the DNA sequence. Of about 100,000 clones in the sample, roughly 90% were seen once. The J gene is TRBJ2-5, the V gene TRBV5-6, with 15 bases fitting TRBD2. The sample taken for sequencing was peripheral blood. The TCR originated in a man in his fifties or sixties with acute or convalescent COVID-19. CDR3 residues: CASSWAGLAGGGTQYF. The CDR3 coding sequence is TGTGCCAGCAGCTGGGCCGGACTAGCGGGAGGGGGGACCCAGTACTTC.